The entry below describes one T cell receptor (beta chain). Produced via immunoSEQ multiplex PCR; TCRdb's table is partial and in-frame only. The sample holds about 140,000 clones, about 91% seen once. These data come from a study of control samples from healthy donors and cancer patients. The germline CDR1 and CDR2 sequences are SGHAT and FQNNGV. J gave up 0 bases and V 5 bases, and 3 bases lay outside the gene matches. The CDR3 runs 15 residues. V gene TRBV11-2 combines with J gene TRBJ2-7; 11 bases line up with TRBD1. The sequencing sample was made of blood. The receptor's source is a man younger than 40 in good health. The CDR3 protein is CASSPGTGGSYEQYF. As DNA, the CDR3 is TGTGCCAGCAGCCCGGGGACAGGGGGCTCCTACGAGCAGTACTTC.